The rows below give T cell receptor beta chains drawn from one sample of a study of cytomegalovirus exposure and HLA in healthy donors. Assay: immunoSEQ multiplex PCR; the TCRdb copy retains only in-frame clones and omits some. The data contain about 100,000 clones, around 60% of them seen just once; the ten biggest clones take up about 3.8%. Sample: PBMCs. The receptor source for this set is a young man in good health and CMV-seropositive. Each CDR3 is given with its conserved first and last residue. The D gene is left open where the match is weak. Rows give clone size only sometimes, using once, few, many, or a class for an expanded clone.

J: TRBJ1-2
V: TRBV5-4
size: NA
D: TRBD1
CDR3: CASSGGQGNYGYTF
DNA: TGTGCCAGCAGCGGGGGACAGGGAAACTATGGCTACACCTTC

J: TRBJ2-1
V: TRBV28
size: NA
D: TRBD2
CDR3: CASSSSSGGIYNEQFF
DNA: TGTGCCAGCAGTTCCTCTAGCGGGGGTATCTACAATGAGCAGTTCTTC

J: TRBJ1-6
V: TRBV6-6
size: few
D: TRBD1
CDR3: CASSRTGADYNSPLHF
DNA: TGTGCCAGCAGCCGGACAGGGGCGGATTATAATTCACCCCTCCACTTT

J: TRBJ1-2
V: TRBV6-1
size: NA
D: NA
CDR3: CASSEDIGFYGYTF
DNA: TGTGCCAGCAGTGAAGATATTGGCTTCTATGGCTACACCTTC

J: TRBJ1-1
V: TRBV7-8
size: few
D: NA
CDR3: CASSPTPITEAFF
DNA: TGTGCCAGCAGCCCCACTCCCATCACTGAAGCTTTCTTT

J: TRBJ2-7
V: TRBV12-5
size: few
D: NA
CDR3: CASGLTRPRHYEQYF
DNA: TGTGCTAGTGGTTTGACACGGCCGAGGCACTACGAGCAGTACTTC

J: TRBJ1-1
V: TRBV6-5
size: few
D: TRBD1
CDR3: CASSSQGALGAFF
DNA: TGTGCCAGCAGTTCACAGGGGGCGCTGGGGGCTTTCTTT

J: TRBJ2-1
V: TRBV7-9
size: NA
D: TRBD2
CDR3: CASSPPLAGGPGEQFF
DNA: TGTGCCAGCAGCCCTCCCTTGGCGGGGGGCCCAGGTGAGCAGTTCTTC

J: TRBJ2-5
V: TRBV19
size: NA
D: TRBD1
CDR3: CASSPQGARETQYF
DNA: TGTGCCAGTAGTCCACAGGGGGCGAGGGAGACCCAGTACTTC

J: TRBJ2-1
V: TRBV30
size: few
D: TRBD1
CDR3: CAWSRVRGGSLQFF
DNA: TGTGCCTGGAGTAGGGTCCGAGGGGGCTCCCTCCAGTTCTTC

J: TRBJ2-3
V: TRBV14
size: once
D: NA
CDR3: CASSRGLYTDTQYF
DNA: TGTGCCAGCAGCCGGGGACTCTACACAGATACGCAGTATTTT

J: TRBJ2-3
V: TRBV19
size: NA
D: TRBD1
CDR3: CASRPTGGIGTDTQYF
DNA: TGTGCCAGTAGACCGACAGGGGGCATCGGCACAGATACGCAGTATTTT

J: TRBJ2-7
V: TRBV29-1
size: NA
D: NA
CDR3: CSVADSLSYEQYF
DNA: TGCAGCGTTGCGGACAGCCTCTCCTACGAGCAGTACTTC

J: TRBJ1-4
V: TRBV5-1
size: NA
D: NA
CDR3: CASSLGDTAGEKLFF
DNA: TGCGCCAGCAGCTTGGGGGACACCGCGGGTGAAAAACTGTTTTTT

J: TRBJ1-1
V: TRBV7-9
size: NA
D: NA
CDR3: CASSASRVHTTEAFF
DNA: TGTGCCAGCAGCGCCAGCAGGGTGCACACCACTGAAGCTTTCTTT

J: TRBJ2-7
V: TRBV29-1
size: NA
D: NA
CDR3: CSVARDFPYEQYF
DNA: TGCAGCGTTGCCCGGGATTTTCCCTACGAGCAGTACTTC

J: TRBJ2-1
V: TRBV19
size: NA
D: NA
CDR3: CASSAHEGNEQFF
DNA: TGTGCCAGTAGTGCCCATGAGGGCAATGAGCAGTTCTTC

J: TRBJ2-7
V: TRBV7-9
size: few
D: TRBD1
CDR3: CASSLATGTGAYEQYF
DNA: TGTGCCAGCAGCTTAGCTACCGGGACAGGGGCCTACGAGCAGTACTTC

J: TRBJ2-2
V: TRBV7-9
size: NA
D: TRBD2
CDR3: CASISPSGNTGELFF
DNA: TGTGCCAGCATTTCCCCTAGCGGCAACACCGGGGAGCTGTTTTTT

J: TRBJ2-7
V: TRBV9
size: NA
D: TRBD1
CDR3: CASSVGDRVTYEQYF
DNA: TGTGCCAGCAGCGTGGGGGACAGGGTCACCTACGAGCAGTACTTC

J: TRBJ1-6
V: TRBV6-5
size: NA
D: NA
CDR3: CASSRQKGPLHF
DNA: TGTGCCAGCAGCCGACAAAAGGGGCCCCTCCACTTT

J: TRBJ1-4
V: TRBV7-9
size: few
D: NA
CDR3: CASSAALQGEKLFF
DNA: TGTGCCAGCAGCGCTGCCTTACAGGGCGAAAAACTGTTTTTT

J: TRBJ2-5
V: TRBV4-1
size: NA
D: NA
CDR3: CASSQARGETQYF
DNA: TGCGCCAGCAGCCAAGCAAGGGGGGAGACCCAGTACTTC

J: TRBJ2-5
V: TRBV11-3
size: NA
D: TRBD2
CDR3: CASSFSGGPEETQYF
DNA: TGTGCCAGCAGCTTTAGCGGGGGGCCGGAAGAGACCCAGTACTTC

J: TRBJ1-1
V: TRBV11-2
size: few
D: TRBD1
CDR3: CASSTLTGRMGTEAFF
DNA: TGTGCCAGCAGCACCTTGACAGGGAGAATGGGCACTGAAGCTTTCTTT

J: TRBJ1-4
V: TRBV5-1
size: NA
D: TRBD1
CDR3: CASSPGTGFEKLFF
DNA: TGCGCCAGCAGTCCCGGGACAGGGTTTGAAAAACTGTTTTTT

J: TRBJ2-3
V: TRBV4-2
size: NA
D: NA
CDR3: CASSQETSADTQYF
DNA: TGTGCCAGCAGCCAAGAGACTAGTGCAGATACGCAGTATTTT

J: TRBJ1-4
V: TRBV4-1
size: NA
D: NA
CDR3: CASSQEGGDLEKLFF
DNA: TGCGCCAGCAGCCAAGAGGGGGGGGATCTTGAAAAACTGTTTTTT